The 6 T cell receptor beta chains presented below share a single source sample, sequenced in a study of CD8 T cells in Susac syndrome. Reverse transcription of 0.5 to 1 ug RNA was performed with random hexamers. TCRdb fed the immunoSEQ multiplex PCR reads into MiXCR, producing one record per CDR3 protein. This table has about 120,000 distinct CDR3 sequences, 80% to 95% appearing once. Sequencing used CD4+ T cells from PBMCs. The receptors were sampled from a human donor in good health.

This chain joins TRBV9 and TRBJ2-5, with 8 bases identical to TRBD1. CDR3 size: 18 residues. The germline gives CDR1 SGDLS, CDR2 YYNGEE. V dropped 3 bases and J dropped 2; count of bases not matched to a gene: 15. CDR3 residues: CASSAPGQDPTAQETQYF. CDR3 coding DNA: TGTGCCAGCAGCGCACCGGGACAGGACCCCACTGCTCAAGAGACCCAGTACTTC.

This sequence joins TRBV6-5 and TRBJ1-3; the D gene is possibly TRBD1 (6 bases). Trimming cost V 5 bases and J 1 base, with 12 bases left between them. Per the germline V gene, CDR1 is MNHEY and CDR2 is SVGAGI. The CDR3 sequence is 15 residues long. The CDR3 spells CASSRTVSSGNTIYF. CDR3 DNA sequence: TGTGCCAGCAGTCGGACAGTCTCTTCTGGAAACACCATATATTTT.

This clonotype appeared a few times. This rearrangement joins TRBV20-1 to TRBJ1-1; TRBD1 matches 9 bases. The germline gives CDR1 DFQATT, CDR2 SNEGSKA (reference sequence). The CDR3 runs to 11 residues. With 5 bases clipped from V and 8 bases from J, the junction kept 3 bases outside the gene matches. The CDR3 bases are TGCAGTGCTCGGGACAGGGCCGAAGCTTTCTTT. Its translation: CSARDRAEAFF.

The sample holds a few counts of this clonotype. V usage is TRBV7-8 and J usage is TRBJ2-1; no clear D gene. Germline loops: CDR1 SGHVS, CDR2 FQNEAQ. The CDR3 has 11 amino acids. The ends were cut back, 0 bases at V and 8 bases at J, with 2 bases in the middle. The CDR3 protein is CASSLADEQFF. Written as DNA, the CDR3 is TGTGCCAGCAGCTTAGCGGATGAGCAGTTCTTC.

This clonotype occurred a few times. This chain connects TRBV12-3 or TRBV12-4 to TRBJ2-1; D is possibly TRBD1 (5 bases). The V end was cut by 7 bases, the J end by 4 bases, with 17 bases between. The CDR3 totals 15 residues. CDR3 region: CASTLPSRGYNEQFF. The CDR3 DNA is TGTGCCAGCACCCTTCCGTCTAGGGGTTACAATGAGCAGTTCTTC.

The CDR3 coding sequence is TGTGCCAGCAGTTACGGGGGTTTCGATGGCTACACCTTC. Translating it yields CASSYGGFDGYTF. The chain has TRBV6-2 or TRBV6-3 and TRBJ1-2, with a weak D call TRBD1 (5 bases). V lost 2 bases and J 6 bases, leaving 10 bases between the germline ends. The CDR3 runs 13 residues. Germline-derived CDR1 and CDR2 are MNHEY and SVGEGT.